The 21 T cell receptor beta chains presented below share a single source sample, sequenced in a study of T cells in Graves' hyperthyroidism and ophthalmopathy. TCR beta CDR3 regions were amplified from RNA. In the first-round RT-PCR of the TCR CDR3, the HTBI primer set was used. MiXCR, applied by TCRdb to the multiplex PCR reads, yields one record per CDR3 protein. In the table there are 300,000 to 450,000 distinct CDR3 sequences, roughly 13% of which are singletons. Sequencing input: blood. The source of these receptors is a woman in her sixties or seventies with Graves' hyperthyroidism.

This clonotype was seen many times. This rearrangement joins TRBV2 to TRBJ2-1; D may correspond to TRBD1 or TRBD2 (5 bases each). The CDR3 length is 14 residues. With 7 bases removed from V and 5 bases from J, the gap between germline ends came to 15 bases. Germline V gene sequence: CDR1 SNHLY, CDR2 FYNNEI. CDR3 DNA sequence: TGTGCCAGCACCCGGGGCCCTGCTGACAATGAGCAGTTCTTC. It translates to CASTRGPADNEQFF.

This clonotype was recorded at least ten times. The chain employs TRBV20-1 and TRBJ1-5; D unresolved. The germline gives CDR1 DFQATT, CDR2 SNEGSKA (reference sequence). V dropped 0 bases and J dropped 3 bases, with 12 bases sitting between them. The CDR3 is 15 amino acids. DNA of the CDR3: TGCAGTGCTAGAGATCGTATGGGGTCCAATCAGCCCCAGCATTTT. Translation: CSARDRMGSNQPQHF.

At least ten counts were recorded for this clonotype. The chain is built from TRBV12-3 or TRBV12-4 and TRBJ2-3; 8 bases agree with TRBD2. This CDR3 region has 18 residues. Losses at the gene ends were 5 bases for V and 0 bases for J; bases not matched to a gene: 13. As DNA, the CDR3 is TGTGCCAGCAGTCCATTAAGTGGGACTAGTTCTAGCACAGATACGCAGTATTTT. It yields the protein CASSPLSGTSSSTDTQYF.

In this sample, this clonotype turned up many times. V is TRBV28 and J is TRBJ2-3; TRBD2 matches 8 bases. The CDR3 extends over 15 amino acids. Germline V gene sequence: CDR1 MDHEN, CDR2 SYDVKM. Trimming cost V 4 bases and J 5 bases; bases outside gene matches: 8. This CDR3 reads CASSSKREWKDTQYF. CDR3 coding DNA: TGTGCCAGCAGTTCGAAGCGGGAGTGGAAAGATACGCAGTATTTT.

The sample holds many counts of this clonotype. The chain has TRBV24-1 and TRBJ1-2; 7 bases fit TRBD1. Losses at the gene ends were 2 bases for V and 5 bases for J; bases not matched to a gene: 4. The CDR3 has 14 residues. Germline values: CDR1 KGHDR, CDR2 SFDVKD. CDR3: CATSDWTGRYGYTF. CDR3 in DNA: TGTGCCACCAGTGATTGGACAGGTCGATATGGCTACACCTTC.

This clonotype was detected ten times or more. V is TRBV20-1 and J is TRBJ1-2; D remains unclear. The CDR3 has 11 amino acids. V was clipped by 4 bases and J by 1 base, with 4 bases between them. CDR1 and CDR2 from the germline V gene are DFQATT and SNEGSKA (reference sequence). CDR3 coding DNA: TGCAGTGCTATAAATAACTATGGCTACACCTTC. This encodes CSAINNYGYTF.

The chain is built from TRBV5-6 and TRBJ2-7, with D unresolved. Germline V gene sequence: CDR1 SGHDT, CDR2 YYEEEE. Trimming took 2 bases from V and 4 from J, leaving 13 bases between them. The CDR3 totals 14 residues. CDR3 DNA: TGTGCCAGCAGCTTTTCGGGCCAACTATACGAGCAGTACTTC. It is translated as CASSFSGQLYEQYF.

This clonotype was observed a handful of times. The chain couples TRBV29-1 to TRBJ2-3; D unclear. The CDR3 is 13 amino acids. Germline V lookup: CDR1 SQVTM, CDR2 ANQGSEA. The ends were cut back, 2 bases at V and 0 bases at J, with 6 bases in the middle. This chain's CDR3 is CSVEPASTDTQYF. In nucleotides, the CDR3 is TGCAGCGTTGAACCCGCCAGCACAGATACGCAGTATTTT.

This clonotype appeared many times. The chain carries TRBV18 and TRBJ1-3; unclear D gene. The germline V gene encodes CDR1 KGHSH and CDR2 LQKENI. The CDR3 extends over 17 amino acids. V was shortened by 3 bases and J by 0 bases, with 15 bases between the two germline ends. CDR3 coding DNA: TGTGCCAGCTCACCGCCGTTTTGGCGCCTCTCTGGAAACACCATATATTTT. Its translation: CASSPPFWRLSGNTIYF.

The table lists this clonotype with many counts. The chain has TRBV11-2 and TRBJ1-5; D is possibly TRBD1 (5 bases). V lost 3 bases to trimming and J lost 3 bases, with 12 bases between them. Germline V gene sequence: CDR1 SGHAT, CDR2 FQNNGV. This CDR3 has 15 residues. The DNA of the CDR3 is TGTGCCAGCAGCTTCCGAGACAGCCCCAATCAGCCCCAGCATTTT. Translating it yields CASSFRDSPNQPQHF.

This rearrangement joins TRBV20-1 to TRBJ2-1, with TRBD2 matching over 8 bases. CDR1 DFQATT and CDR2 SNEGSKA come from the germline V gene (reference sequence). J lost 0 bases, V lost 6 bases, and 10 bases had no gene match. The CDR3 is 16 amino acids. The CDR3 sequence: CSASLAGRNSYNEQFF. CDR3 nucleotides: TGCAGTGCATCTCTAGCGGGCCGGAACTCCTACAATGAGCAGTTCTTC.

In its sample, this clonotype was seen a few times. The chain is built from TRBV14 and TRBJ2-1, with TRBD2 matching 10 bases. This CDR3 comprises 17 residues. The germline CDR1 and CDR2 sequences are SGHDN and FVKESK. Trimming cost V 1 base and J 7 bases; bases outside gene matches: 10. The CDR3 loop is CASSQVWELAGINEQFF. The CDR3, as DNA: TGTGCCAGCAGCCAAGTCTGGGAACTAGCGGGGATTAATGAGCAGTTCTTC.

In this sample, this clonotype turned up a few times. The gene calls are TRBV27 and TRBJ2-2; 8 nucleotides align to TRBD2. The CDR3 runs to 15 residues. After removal of 7 bases from V and 3 bases from J, the junction contained 7 bases not matched to a gene. Per the germline V gene, CDR1 is MNHEY and CDR2 is SMNVEV (reference sequence). CDR3 sequence: CASTSGSSDTGELFF. CDR3 in DNA: TGTGCCAGCACCAGCGGGAGTTCGGACACCGGGGAGCTGTTTTTT.

The table lists this clonotype with many counts. The chain has TRBV20-1 and TRBJ2-5; D remains unclear. V lost 4 bases to trimming and J lost 5 bases, with 8 bases between them. Germline lookup yields CDR1 DFQATT and CDR2 SNEGSKA (reference sequence). This CDR3 comprises 11 residues. The CDR3 region has the DNA TGCAGTGCTACCCCCCGGGAGACCCAGTACTTC. Translating gives CSATPRETQYF.

This clonotype has a count of ten or more. V usage is TRBV28 and J usage is TRBJ2-1; 9 bases match TRBD1. The CDR3 runs 17 residues. In germline, CDR1 is MDHEN, CDR2 SYDVKM. V trimming: 6 bases; J trimming: 6 bases; junction bases outside the gene matches: 15. The CDR3 DNA sequence: TGTGCCAGCAGGCTACCTGGGACAGGGTCCATCGGCAATGAGCAGTTCTTC. Encoded protein: CASRLPGTGSIGNEQFF. The full variable domain, rest sourced from reference TRBV28 and TRBJ2-1, is DVKVTQSSRYLVKRTGEKVFLECVQDMDHENMFWYRQDPGLGLRLIYFSYDVKMKEKGDIPEGYSVSREKKERFSLILESASTNQTSMYLCASRLPGTGSIGNEQFFGPGTRLTVL.

This clonotype was observed at least ten times. The chain is built from TRBV6-1 and TRBJ1-2; D is unresolved. V lost 9 bases to trimming and J lost 2 bases, with 16 bases between them. Germline V gene lookup returns CDR1 MNHNS and CDR2 SASEGT. The CDR3 is 14 amino acids. The CDR3 loop reads CASSRWTQNYGYTF. The CDR3 DNA is TGTGCCAGTTCCCGATGGACCCAAAACTATGGCTACACCTTC.

Only a few counts were recorded for this clonotype. The gene calls are TRBV20-1 and TRBJ2-1; the match to TRBD2 covers 11 bases. Trimming at V came to 1 base and at J to 0 bases, leaving 5 bases not matched to a gene. CDR1 and CDR2 from the germline V gene are DFQATT and SNEGSKA (reference sequence). The CDR3 sequence is 17 residues long. The CDR3 is CSARVRLAGGSYNEQFF. In DNA form, the CDR3 reads TGCAGTGCTAGAGTACGGCTAGCGGGAGGCTCCTACAATGAGCAGTTCTTC.

The sample holds many counts of this clonotype. CDR3 protein: CASSLARLAVSYEQYF. The CDR3 region has the DNA TGTGCCAGCAGCTTAGCGAGACTAGCGGTCTCCTACGAGCAGTACTTC. The chain recombines TRBV7-9 with TRBJ2-7; 9 positions match TRBD2. There are 16 residues in the CDR3. Germline loops: CDR1 SEHNR, CDR2 FQNEAQ (reference sequence). Trimming at V came to 0 bases and at J to 0 bases, leaving 3 bases not matched to a gene.

This clonotype was counted only a few times. This chain joins TRBV15 and TRBJ1-1; 8 bases are a match to TRBD1. V lost 5 bases and J lost 3; bases outside the gene matches: 5. This CDR3 has 14 amino acids. Germline CDR1 reads LNHNV; CDR2 reads YYDKDF (reference sequence). This CDR3 is CATSQGARDTEAFF. For the CDR3, the DNA is TGTGCCACCAGCCAGGGGGCGCGGGACACTGAAGCTTTCTTT.

The chain is built from TRBV6-4 and TRBJ2-2; the D call may be TRBD1 or TRBD2 (5 bases each). Germline V CDR1 and CDR2: MRHNA, SNTAGT. This CDR3 region has 15 residues. V dropped 3 bases and J dropped 4 bases, with 12 bases sitting between them. This chain's CDR3 is CASSEGPSSTGELFF. The CDR3 DNA reads as TGTGCCAGCAGTGAGGGACCCTCGAGCACCGGGGAGCTGTTTTTT.

This clonotype came up many times. The rearrangement joins TRBV6-1 to TRBJ2-1; 9 bases fit TRBD2. The junction had 12 bases not matched to a gene; V was cut back by 7 bases and J by 5 bases. The germline CDR1 and CDR2 sequences are MNHNS and SASEGT. The CDR3 is 16 residues long. Here the CDR3 reads CASKKGGTSRDNEQFF. CDR3 coding DNA: TGTGCCAGCAAGAAGGGTGGGACTAGCAGGGACAATGAGCAGTTCTTC.